The 14 T cell receptor beta chains presented below share a single source sample, sequenced in a study of T cells in Graves' hyperthyroidism and ophthalmopathy. The source material, RNA transcripts, was used to amplify TCR beta CDR3 regions. With the HTBI primer set, the TCR CDR3 went through a first round of RT-PCR. TCRdb called the multiplex PCR reads again in MiXCR, with one record for every CDR3 protein. Among hundreds of thousands of distinct CDR3 sequences listed, over 15% were seen once. Sequencing used blood. The source is a young woman with Graves' hyperthyroidism.

This clonotype has just a few counts. The V and J genes are TRBV5-4 and TRBJ2-3, with D perhaps matching TRBD1 (6 bases). The CDR3 has 16 residues. The germline V gene has CDR1 SGHNT and CDR2 YYREEE (reference sequence). V gave up 4 bases and J gave up 0 bases, with 15 bases separating them. CDR3 sequence (DNA): TGTGCCAGCAGCCGGGACACTCTCCTTAGCACAGATACGCAGTATTTT. Its translation: CASSRDTLLSTDTQYF.

This clonotype was observed a few times. The gene calls are TRBV2 and TRBJ2-1; no clear D. The CDR3 length is 14 residues. V lost 2 bases and J 6 bases, leaving 11 bases between the germline ends. Per germline, CDR1 SNHLY and CDR2 FYNNEI. CDR3 coding DNA: TGTGCCAGCAGTGAATGGCCTAATGGCAATGAGCAGTTCTTC. Its protein product is CASSEWPNGNEQFF.

Only a few counts were recorded for this clonotype. The chain joins TRBV20-1 to TRBJ1-5; D is ambiguous. V was cut by 3 bases and J by 0 bases, with 9 bases left in between. Looked up from germline, CDR1 is DFQATT and CDR2 is SNEGSKA (reference sequence). The CDR3 covers 14 residues. CDR3 in DNA: TGCAGTGCTAGTGCTACAGTTAGCAATCAGCCCCAGCATTTT. Its protein product is CSASATVSNQPQHF.

The chain uses TRBV27 and TRBJ2-7, with TRBD1 as a possible D gene (6 bases). The ends were cut back, 7 bases at V and 0 bases at J, with 19 bases in the middle. The CDR3 is made up of 16 amino acids. Germline V CDR1 and CDR2: MNHEY, SMNVEV (reference sequence). The CDR3 reads CASTNTLRGSSYEQYF. As DNA, the CDR3 is TGTGCCAGCACAAACACACTCAGGGGAAGCTCCTACGAGCAGTACTTC.

In its sample, this clonotype was seen many times. V is TRBV5-1 and J is TRBJ1-1, with 9 positions matching TRBD1. Per germline, CDR1 SGHRS and CDR2 YFSETQ. Trimming at V came to 0 bases and at J to 1 base, leaving 13 bases not matched to a gene. CDR3 size: 19 residues. CDR3 protein: CASSLAGTGKGPTNTEAFF. The CDR3 region has the DNA TGCGCCAGCAGCTTGGCCGGGACAGGGAAGGGGCCGACGAACACTGAAGCTTTCTTT.

This clonotype was seen only a few times. The chain recombines TRBV5-1 with TRBJ1-2, with 7 bases identical to TRBD1. V lost 2 bases, J lost 2 bases, and 12 bases stayed unmatched. CDR1 and CDR2 (germline): SGHRS, YFSETQ. CDR3 length equals 17 residues. The CDR3 sequence is CASSLTRAQGLNYGYTF. The CDR3 bases are TGCGCCAGCAGCTTAACCAGGGCACAGGGGCTAAACTATGGCTACACCTTC.

The chain employs TRBV19 and TRBJ1-5; TRBD1 matches 11 bases. V dropped 5 bases and J dropped 4; count of bases not matched to a gene: 7. Germline CDR1 LNHDA, CDR2 SQIVND (reference sequence). The CDR3 is 16 amino acids. The CDR3 DNA is TGTGCCAGTAGTGCACCGGACAGGGGGCTAAATCAGCCCCAGCATTTT. Residues: CASSAPDRGLNQPQHF.

The chain recombines TRBV20-1 with TRBJ2-2, with 10 bases matching TRBD1. Germline V gene lookup returns CDR1 DFQATT and CDR2 SNEGSKA (reference sequence). This CDR3 is 18 amino acids long. V gave up 0 bases and J gave up 0 bases; unmatched junction bases: 7. The CDR3 sequence is CSARDRFGTGANTGELFF. As DNA, the CDR3 is TGCAGTGCTAGAGATCGTTTTGGGACAGGGGCGAACACCGGGGAGCTGTTTTTT.

The V call is TRBV27, the J call TRBJ1-2, with 9 positions matching TRBD1. Germline V CDR1 and CDR2: MNHEY, SMNVEV (reference sequence). With 0 bases clipped from V and 10 bases from J, the junction kept 6 bases outside the gene matches. The CDR3 has 14 residues. CDR3 DNA: TGTGCCAGCAGTTTATCAGCCAGACAGGGGGACTACACCTTC. Protein sequence: CASSLSARQGDYTF.

This clonotype was counted a few times. CDR3 in amino acids: CASSLVPGGYSNQPQHF. The DNA for the CDR3 is TGTGCCAGCAGCTTAGTTCCAGGGGGGTATAGCAATCAGCCCCAGCATTTT. This rearrangement joins TRBV7-8 to TRBJ1-5; 7 bases match TRBD1. This CDR3 has 17 amino acids. The trim removed 1 base at V and 0 bases at J, leaving 6 bases unmatched. Germline lookup yields CDR1 SGHVS and CDR2 FQNEAQ. The complete variable domain, with remaining parts taken from reference TRBV7-8 and TRBJ1-5, reads GAGVSQSPRYKVAKRGQDVALRCDPISGHVSLFWYQQALGQGPEFLTYFQNEAQLDKSGLPSDRFFAERPEGSVSTLKIQRTQQEDSAVYLCASSLVPGGYSNQPQHFGDGTRLSIL.

The V and J genes are TRBV12-3 or TRBV12-4 and TRBJ2-7; 12 bases are a match to TRBD2. The CDR3 covers 15 residues. The J segment lost 6 bases and the V segment lost 2 bases, leaving 5 bases of the junction unmatched. CDR3: CASSLRLAGVSEQYF. CDR3 nucleotides: TGTGCCAGCAGTTTAAGACTAGCGGGAGTTAGCGAGCAGTACTTC.

The CDR3 DNA follows: TGTGCCAGCAGTGATTTACTAACGGTCTCCTACAATGAGCAGTTCTTC. Translated, it gives CASSDLLTVSYNEQFF. This rearrangement joins TRBV6-1 to TRBJ2-1; no clear D gene. This CDR3 contains 16 residues. Germline V CDR1 and CDR2: MNHNS, SASEGT. V was shortened by 3 bases and J by 0 bases, with 12 bases between the two germline ends.

This sequence joins TRBV6-4 and TRBJ1-1; perhaps TRBD1 as D (6 bases). CDR3 length: 16 residues. Germline CDR1 reads MRHNA; CDR2 reads SNTAGT. The V and J ends lost 10 bases and 2 bases respectively, with 23 bases between them. CDR3 sequence: CANPREGESSNTEAFF. CDR3 nucleotide sequence: TGTGCCAATCCGCGGGAGGGGGAAAGCTCTAACACTGAAGCTTTCTTT.

This clonotype has more than one count but fewer than ten. This chain links TRBV7-2 with TRBJ2-1; 10 bases map to TRBD1. V was clipped by 8 bases and J by 7 bases; unmatched bases: 2. Germline V lookup: CDR1 SGHTA, CDR2 FQGNSA. The CDR3 runs 12 residues. Here the CDR3 reads CASGTGANEQFF. The CDR3 DNA reads TGTGCCAGCGGGACAGGGGCGAATGAGCAGTTCTTC.